These 10 T cell receptor beta chains were sequenced from one sample in a study of blood T cell repertoires in COVID-19. Some clones are missing from TCRdb's copy, which holds only in-frame ones; the method was immunoSEQ multiplex PCR. The sample has about 350,000 clones; around nine tenths are singletons. The sequenced sample was peripheral blood. These TCRs come from a woman between 65 and 79 years old with COVID-19, enrolled during active disease.

The V gene is TRBV21-1, the J gene TRBJ1-1; the D call of TRBD1 is as the table states it, not checked on the DNA. TRBV21-1 is flagged as a pseudogene. The CDR3 runs to 14 residues. This chain's CDR3 is CASRHLPMNTEAFF. The CDR3 nucleotides read TGTGCCAGTAGACACCTCCCAATGAACACTGAAGCTTTCTTT.

This rearrangement joins TRBV21-1 to TRBJ1-1; no DNA check was done on the table's D call, TRBD1. TRBV21-1 is deemed a pseudogene. The length of the CDR3 is 14 residues. CDR3 in amino acids: CATGELDMNTEAFF. The CDR3 DNA reads as TGTGCCACCGGCGAGCTGGACATGAACACTGAAGCTTTCTTT.

The V call is TRBV19, the J call TRBJ2-7; 9 nucleotides align to TRBD1. V lost 5 bases to trimming and J lost 3 bases; unmatched junction nucleotides: 5. CDR3 length: 14 residues. Germline assignment: CDR1 LNHDA and CDR2 SQIVND (reference sequence). Here the CDR3 reads CASSFGTGIYEQYF. CDR3 nucleotide sequence: TGTGCCAGTAGTTTTGGGACAGGGATCTACGAGCAGTACTTC.

This chain connects TRBV18 to TRBJ2-1; the match to TRBD2 covers 9 bases. The germline gives CDR1 KGHSH, CDR2 LQKENI. Losses at the gene ends were 3 bases for V and 3 bases for J; bases not matched to a gene: 3. This CDR3 has 15 residues. The CDR3 nucleotides are TGTGCCAGCTCACCGACGCGGGGGGGCTACAATGAGCAGTTCTTC. It translates to CASSPTRGGYNEQFF.

The rearrangement joins TRBV6-5 to TRBJ1-2, with D possibly matching TRBD1 (5 bases). V gave up 5 bases and J gave up 6 bases, with 19 bases separating them. The CDR3 covers 15 residues. The germline V gene has CDR1 MNHEY and CDR2 SVGAGI. CDR3 residues: CASSPDATVRDGYTF. For the CDR3, the DNA is TGTGCCAGCAGTCCAGATGCGACAGTAAGGGATGGCTACACCTTC.

The rearrangement links TRBV7-2 to TRBJ2-7; a possible D gene is TRBD1 (6 bases). V lost 3 bases and J lost 1, with 13 bases in between. Germline-derived CDR1 and CDR2 are SGHTA and FQGNSA. This CDR3 is built from 15 residues. The CDR3 coding sequence is TGTGCCAGCAGCTTTAGGGACACTCGTTCCTACGAGCAGTACTTC. This encodes CASSFRDTRSYEQYF.

This clone has just one count. DNA for the CDR3: TGTGCCAGCAGCCAAGATCTGGGGCAGACGGCTAACTATGGCTACACCTTC. This codes for CASSQDLGQTANYGYTF. The rearrangement joins TRBV4-2 to TRBJ1-2; the D gene is possibly TRBD1 (5 bases). From germline, CDR1 is LGHNA and CDR2 YNFKEQ. The CDR3 is 17 amino acids. The V end lost 0 bases, the J end lost 0 bases, and 14 bases lay between the germline ends.

As for this clone: Different DNA sequences within this sample yield the same CDR3. The chain recombines TRBV2 with TRBJ1-2, with a tentative D call TRBD1 (5 bases). The CDR3 runs to 12 residues. V was cut by 6 bases and J by 4 bases, with 9 bases left in between. CDR1 is SNHLY, CDR2 FYNNEI, per germline. CDR3 nucleotide sequence: TGTGCCAGCAGGGGGGGTGGCTATGGCTACACCTTC. Translated: CASRGGGYGYTF. Variable domain in full (rest from reference TRBV2 and TRBJ1-2): EPEVTQTPSHQVTQMGQEVILRCVPISNHLYFYWYRQILGQKVEFLVSFYNNEISEKSEIFDDQFSVERPDGSNFTLKIRSTKLEDSAMYFCASRGGGYGYTFGSGTRLTVV.

Comments on this clone: Other DNA sequences in this specimen translate into the identical CDR3. The chain carries TRBV9 and TRBJ2-5; the D gene is possibly TRBD1 (7 bases). This CDR3 comprises 15 residues. Germline V lookup: CDR1 SGDLS, CDR2 YYNGEE. V lost 0 bases to trimming and J lost 5 bases, with 14 bases between them. The CDR3 sequence: CASSVGGGGRETQYF. CDR3 DNA: TGTGCCAGCAGCGTAGGCGGAGGGGGCAGGGAGACCCAGTACTTC.

This clone was seen a single time. The gene calls are TRBV14 and TRBJ2-1, with 7 bases matching TRBD1. The V gene end was trimmed by 2 bases and the J gene end by 4 bases; junction bases not matched to a gene: 5. The CDR3 is 15 amino acids. The germline V gene encodes CDR1 SGHDN and CDR2 FVKESK. CDR3 in amino acids: CASSQPGGLYNEQFF. For the CDR3, the DNA is TGTGCCAGCAGCCAACCAGGGGGTCTATACAATGAGCAGTTCTTC.